The next 12 T cell receptor beta chains were all read from a single sample in a study of radiotherapy plus CTLA-4 blockade in lung cancer. Assay used: immunoSEQ multiplex PCR; TCRdb lists only in-frame clones, some missing. The repertoire holds 90,000 to 100,000 clones, with 82% as singletons. The sample in question was peripheral blood, obtained from a patient treated with radiotherapy plus ipilimumab. Receptors were obtained from a human donor with non-small cell lung cancer that progressed on radiotherapy plus ipilimumab.

V gene TRBV2 combines with J gene TRBJ1-4, with D possibly TRBD1 on 5 matching bases. The CDR3 extends over 15 amino acids. With 2 bases removed from V and 7 bases from J, the gap between germline ends came to 14 bases. Germline CDR1 SNHLY, CDR2 FYNNEI. CDR3 sequence (DNA): TGTGCCAGCAGTGAATCCGGGGCAGGTGGTGAAAAACTGTTTTTT. Its translation is CASSESGAGGEKLFF. The full variable domain, with the rest looked up from reference TRBV2 and TRBJ1-4, is EPEVTQTPSHQVTQMGQEVILRCVPISNHLYFYWYRQILGQKVEFLVSFYNNEISEKSEIFDDQFSVERPDGSNFTLKIRSTKLEDSAMYFCASSESGAGGEKLFFGSGTQLSVL.

The rearrangement joins TRBV7-2 to TRBJ1-1; D remains ambiguous. Trimming removed 0 bases from V and 1 base from J, with 3 bases in between. Germline V lookup: CDR1 SGHTA, CDR2 FQGNSA. The CDR3 is 13 amino acids. In DNA, the CDR3 is TGTGCCAGCAGCTTAGCCAGGAACACTGAAGCTTTCTTT. Translated: CASSLARNTEAFF.

The chain is built from TRBV5-6 and TRBJ2-7; D may correspond to TRBD1 or TRBD2 (5 bases each). This CDR3 region has 15 residues. With 0 bases removed from V and 2 bases from J, the gap between germline ends came to 12 bases. Germline V gene data show CDR1 as SGHDT and CDR2 as YYEEEE. The CDR3 here is CASSLGGYQAYEQYF. The CDR3 region has the DNA TGTGCCAGCAGCTTGGGGGGGTATCAAGCCTACGAGCAGTACTTC.

V is TRBV7-3 and J is TRBJ2-3; 9 bases are a match to TRBD2. The germline gives CDR1 SGHTA, CDR2 FQGTGA. The CDR3 covers 16 residues. The V and J ends lost 0 bases and 2 bases, in that order; junction bases with no gene match: 3. CDR3 protein: CASSLTAGGLTDTQYF. CDR3 nucleotide sequence: TGTGCCAGCAGCTTAACTGCGGGAGGGCTCACAGATACGCAGTATTTT.

CDR3: CASTLPGDKPQHF. The CDR3 bases are TGTGCCAGCACCCTGCCGGGAGACAAGCCCCAGCATTTT. The V call is TRBV2, the J call TRBJ1-5; D is undetermined. V dropped 7 bases and J dropped 8 bases, with 15 bases sitting between them. This CDR3 region has 13 residues. Germline V CDR1 and CDR2: SNHLY, FYNNEI.

The chain recombines TRBV5-4 with TRBJ2-1, with D possibly matching TRBD1 (5 bases). Germline loops: CDR1 SGHNT, CDR2 YYREEE (reference sequence). Trimming removed 4 bases from V and 0 bases from J, with 20 bases in between. The CDR3 is 18 amino acids. The CDR3, as DNA: TGTGCCAGCAGCCGCGCGGCCGGACACTCGAGCTCCTACAATGAGCAGTTCTTC. It translates to CASSRAAGHSSSYNEQFF.

The chain carries TRBV19 and TRBJ1-5; TRBD1 is a possible D gene (5 bases). CDR3 length: 15 residues. Germline lookup yields CDR1 LNHDA and CDR2 SQIVND (reference sequence). V lost 5 bases and J lost 0, with 11 bases in between. CDR3 nucleotide sequence: TGTGCCAGTAGTCACGGGACGGCTAGCAATCAGCCCCAGCATTTT. The encoded protein is CASSHGTASNQPQHF.

CDR3 region: CASSLSDRNYGYTF. CDR3 nucleotides: TGTGCCAGCAGTTTATCTGACAGGAATTATGGCTACACCTTC. This rearrangement joins TRBV28 to TRBJ1-2; D possibly corresponds to TRBD1 (6 bases). From germline, CDR1 is MDHEN and CDR2 SYDVKM. This CDR3 contains 14 residues. V was cut by 1 base and J by 5 bases, with 11 bases left in between.

The V call is TRBV7-3, the J call TRBJ2-1; D is possibly TRBD2 (7 bases). The length of the CDR3 is 16 residues. V lost 2 bases and J 4 bases, leaving 15 bases between the germline ends. Germline V lookup: CDR1 SGHTA, CDR2 FQGTGA. The CDR3, as DNA: TGTGCCAGCAGCTTAGGGGGCGGGAGTGCGTACAATGAGCAGTTCTTC. Translation: CASSLGGGSAYNEQFF.

The gene calls are TRBV27 and TRBJ2-3; D possibly corresponds to TRBD2 (6 bases). The CDR3 sequence is 13 residues long. The ends were cut back, 4 bases at V and 5 bases at J, with 10 bases in the middle. From germline, CDR1 is MNHEY and CDR2 SMNVEV (reference sequence). The CDR3 loop is CASSWDWGDTQYF. DNA for the CDR3: TGTGCCAGCAGTTGGGACTGGGGAGATACGCAGTATTTT.

The chain is built from TRBV9 and TRBJ2-5; 7 nucleotides align to TRBD1. V lost 3 bases and J lost 5; bases outside the gene matches: 7. The CDR3 covers 14 residues. Per germline, CDR1 SGDLS and CDR2 YYNGEE. As DNA, the CDR3 is TGTGCCAGCAGCGGGGACAGCCGGTGGGAGACCCAGTACTTC. It specifies CASSGDSRWETQYF.

This clone turned up a few times. The gene calls are TRBV18 and TRBJ2-1, with 8 nucleotides matching TRBD2. The V gene end was trimmed by 0 bases and the J gene end by 10 bases; junction bases not matched to a gene: 11. The V gene's germline CDR1 is KGHSH and CDR2 LQKENI. This CDR3 region has 16 residues. The DNA for the CDR3 is TGTGCCAGCTCACCACCAGAGGGCCTAGCGGGTCGGGAGCAGTTCTTC. It is translated as CASSPPEGLAGREQFF.